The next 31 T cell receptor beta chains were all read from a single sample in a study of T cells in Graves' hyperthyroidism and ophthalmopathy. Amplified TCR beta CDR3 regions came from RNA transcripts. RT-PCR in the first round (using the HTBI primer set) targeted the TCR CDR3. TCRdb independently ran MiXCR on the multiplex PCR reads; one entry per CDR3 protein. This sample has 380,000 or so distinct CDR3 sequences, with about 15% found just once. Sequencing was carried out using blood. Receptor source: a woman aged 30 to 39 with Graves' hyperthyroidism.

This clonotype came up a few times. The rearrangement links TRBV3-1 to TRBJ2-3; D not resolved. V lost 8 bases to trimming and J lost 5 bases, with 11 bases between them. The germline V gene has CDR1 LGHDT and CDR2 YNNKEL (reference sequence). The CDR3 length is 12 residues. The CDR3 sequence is CASSLKRDTQYF. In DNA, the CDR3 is TGTGCCAGCTCGCTGAAAAGAGATACGCAGTATTTT.

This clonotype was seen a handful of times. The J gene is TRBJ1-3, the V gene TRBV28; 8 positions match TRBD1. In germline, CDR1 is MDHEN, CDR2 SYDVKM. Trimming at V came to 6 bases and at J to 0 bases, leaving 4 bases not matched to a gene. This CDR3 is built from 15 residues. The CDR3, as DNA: TGTGCCAGCAGCCTCACAGGGGGCTCTGGAAACACCATATATTTT. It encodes CASSLTGGSGNTIYF.

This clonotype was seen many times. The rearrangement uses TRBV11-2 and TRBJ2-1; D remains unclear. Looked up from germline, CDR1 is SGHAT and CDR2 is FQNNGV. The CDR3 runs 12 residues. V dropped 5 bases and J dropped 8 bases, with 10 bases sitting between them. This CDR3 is CASSRVPHEQFF. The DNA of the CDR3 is TGTGCCAGCAGCCGCGTCCCCCATGAGCAGTTCTTC.

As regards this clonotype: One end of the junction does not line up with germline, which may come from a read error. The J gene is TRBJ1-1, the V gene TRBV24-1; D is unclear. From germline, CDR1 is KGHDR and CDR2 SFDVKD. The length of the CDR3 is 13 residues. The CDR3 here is CATSDFLNTGAFF. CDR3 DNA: TGTGCCACCAGTGATTTTCTGAACACTGGAGCTTTCTTT.

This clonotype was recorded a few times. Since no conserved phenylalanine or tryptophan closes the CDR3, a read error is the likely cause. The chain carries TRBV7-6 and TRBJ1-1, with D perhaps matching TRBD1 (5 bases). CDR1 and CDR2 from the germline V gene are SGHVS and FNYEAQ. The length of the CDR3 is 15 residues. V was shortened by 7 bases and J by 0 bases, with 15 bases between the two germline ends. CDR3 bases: TGTGCCAGCACCCCCTCGACGGACATGAACACTGAAGCTTTCTCT. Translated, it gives CASTPSTDMNTEAFS.

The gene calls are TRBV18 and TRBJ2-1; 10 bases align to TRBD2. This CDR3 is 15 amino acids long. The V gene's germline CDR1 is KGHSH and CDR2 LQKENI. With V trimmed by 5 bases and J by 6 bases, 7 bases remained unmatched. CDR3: CASSATSGVGNEQFF. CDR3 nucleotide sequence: TGTGCCAGCTCAGCAACTAGCGGGGTCGGCAATGAGCAGTTCTTC.

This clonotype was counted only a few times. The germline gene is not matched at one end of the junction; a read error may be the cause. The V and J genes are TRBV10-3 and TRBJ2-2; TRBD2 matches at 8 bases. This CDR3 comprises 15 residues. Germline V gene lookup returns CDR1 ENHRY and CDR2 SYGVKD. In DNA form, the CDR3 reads TGTGCTATCAGTGAAAGAGCGGGAGACACCGGGGAGCTGTTTTTT. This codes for CAISERAGDTGELFF.

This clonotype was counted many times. The CDR3 DNA is TGCAGCGTTGTAACAGGTGGAGAGACCCAGTACTTC. Translation gives CSVVTGGETQYF. The V and J genes are TRBV29-1 and TRBJ2-5; D is perhaps TRBD1 (5 bases). V lost 4 bases, J lost 4 bases, and 10 bases lay in between. Germline CDR1 reads SQVTM; CDR2 reads ANQGSEA. The CDR3 totals 12 residues.

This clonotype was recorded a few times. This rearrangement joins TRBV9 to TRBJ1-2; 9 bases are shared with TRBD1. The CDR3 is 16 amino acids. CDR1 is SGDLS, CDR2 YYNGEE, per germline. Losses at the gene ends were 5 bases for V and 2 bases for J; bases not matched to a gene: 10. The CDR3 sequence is CASSNEGTGNNYGYTF. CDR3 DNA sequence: TGTGCCAGCAGTAATGAAGGGACAGGGAACAACTATGGCTACACCTTC.

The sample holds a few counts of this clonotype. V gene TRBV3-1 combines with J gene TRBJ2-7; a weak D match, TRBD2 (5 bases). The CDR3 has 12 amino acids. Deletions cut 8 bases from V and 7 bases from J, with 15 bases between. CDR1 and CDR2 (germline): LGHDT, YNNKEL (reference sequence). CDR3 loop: CASLSRAREQYF. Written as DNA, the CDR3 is TGTGCCAGCCTGTCGCGGGCGAGGGAGCAGTACTTC.

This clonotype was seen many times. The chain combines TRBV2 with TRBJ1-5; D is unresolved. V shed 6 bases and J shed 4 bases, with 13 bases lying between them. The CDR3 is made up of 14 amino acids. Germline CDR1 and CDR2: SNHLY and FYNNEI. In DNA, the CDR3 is TGTGCCAGCAGGCGCTGGGCCCCTAATCAGCCCCAGCATTTT. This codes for CASRRWAPNQPQHF.

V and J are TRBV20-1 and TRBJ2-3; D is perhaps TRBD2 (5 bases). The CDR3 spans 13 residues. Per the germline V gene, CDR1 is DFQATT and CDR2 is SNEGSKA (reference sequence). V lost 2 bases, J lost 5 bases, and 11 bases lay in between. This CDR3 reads CSARRKEGDTQYF. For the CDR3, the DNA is TGCAGTGCTAGACGGAAAGAGGGAGATACGCAGTATTTT.

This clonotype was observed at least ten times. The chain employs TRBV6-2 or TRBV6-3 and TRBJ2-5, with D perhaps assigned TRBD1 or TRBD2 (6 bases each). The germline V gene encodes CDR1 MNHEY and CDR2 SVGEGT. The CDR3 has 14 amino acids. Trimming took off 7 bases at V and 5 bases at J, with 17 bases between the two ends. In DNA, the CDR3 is TGTGCCAGCAACAGGGAGGCCGTTATTGAGACCCAGTACTTC. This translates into CASNREAVIETQYF.

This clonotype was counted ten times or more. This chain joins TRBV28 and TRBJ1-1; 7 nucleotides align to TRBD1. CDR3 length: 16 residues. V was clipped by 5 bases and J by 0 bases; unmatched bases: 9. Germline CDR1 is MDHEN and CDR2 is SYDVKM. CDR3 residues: CASSPRMGQLNTEAFF. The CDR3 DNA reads TGTGCCAGCAGTCCACGAATGGGACAGCTGAACACTGAAGCTTTCTTT.

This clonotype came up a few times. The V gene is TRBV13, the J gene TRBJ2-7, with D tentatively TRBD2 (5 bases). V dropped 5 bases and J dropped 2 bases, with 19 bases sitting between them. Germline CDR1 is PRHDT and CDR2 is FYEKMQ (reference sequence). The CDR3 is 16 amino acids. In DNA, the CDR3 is TGTGCCAGCAGCGGTCTTCTAGCAGAAGGCGCCTACGAGCAGTACTTC. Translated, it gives CASSGLLAEGAYEQYF.

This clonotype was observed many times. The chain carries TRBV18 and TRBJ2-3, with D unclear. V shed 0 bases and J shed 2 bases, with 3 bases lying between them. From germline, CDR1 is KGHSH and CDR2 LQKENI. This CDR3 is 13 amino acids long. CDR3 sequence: CASSPPNTDTQYF. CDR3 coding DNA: TGTGCCAGCTCACCACCCAACACAGATACGCAGTATTTT.

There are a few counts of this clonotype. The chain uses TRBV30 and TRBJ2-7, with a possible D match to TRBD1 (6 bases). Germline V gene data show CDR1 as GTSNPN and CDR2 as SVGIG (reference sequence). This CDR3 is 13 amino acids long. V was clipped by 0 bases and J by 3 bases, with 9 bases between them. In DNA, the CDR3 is TGTGCCTGGAGTGTAAGGGACATCTACGAGCAGTACTTC. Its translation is CAWSVRDIYEQYF.

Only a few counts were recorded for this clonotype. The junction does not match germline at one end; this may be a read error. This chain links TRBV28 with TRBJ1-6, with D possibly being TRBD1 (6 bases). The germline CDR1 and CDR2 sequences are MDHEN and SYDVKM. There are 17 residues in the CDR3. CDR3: CASGFGQFGSSNSPLHF. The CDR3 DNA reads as TGTGCCAGTGGGTTTGGACAGTTCGGATCCTCTAATTCACCCCTCCACTTT.

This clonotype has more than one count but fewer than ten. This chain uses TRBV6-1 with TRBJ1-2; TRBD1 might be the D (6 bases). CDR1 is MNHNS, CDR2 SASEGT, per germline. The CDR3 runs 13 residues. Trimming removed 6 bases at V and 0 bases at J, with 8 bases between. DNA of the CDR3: TGTGCCAGCAGACAGGGAGCTAACTATGGCTACACCTTC. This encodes CASRQGANYGYTF.

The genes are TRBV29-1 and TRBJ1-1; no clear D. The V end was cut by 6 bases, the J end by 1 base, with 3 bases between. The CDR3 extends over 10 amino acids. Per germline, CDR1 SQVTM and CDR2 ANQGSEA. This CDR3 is CSVGNTEAFF. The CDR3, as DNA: TGCAGCGTCGGGAACACTGAAGCTTTCTTT.

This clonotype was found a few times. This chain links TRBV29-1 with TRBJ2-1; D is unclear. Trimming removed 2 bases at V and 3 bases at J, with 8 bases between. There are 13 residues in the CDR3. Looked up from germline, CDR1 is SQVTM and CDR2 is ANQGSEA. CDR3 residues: CSVEQSFYNEQFF. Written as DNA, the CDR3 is TGCAGCGTTGAACAGTCCTTCTACAATGAGCAGTTCTTC.

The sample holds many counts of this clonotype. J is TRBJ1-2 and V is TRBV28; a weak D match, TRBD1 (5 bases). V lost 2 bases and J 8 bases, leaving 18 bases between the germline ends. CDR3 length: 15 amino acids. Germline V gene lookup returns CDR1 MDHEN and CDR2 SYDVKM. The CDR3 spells CASSLVTGADVGYTF. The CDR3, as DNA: TGTGCCAGCAGTTTAGTCACAGGAGCCGATGTGGGCTACACCTTC.

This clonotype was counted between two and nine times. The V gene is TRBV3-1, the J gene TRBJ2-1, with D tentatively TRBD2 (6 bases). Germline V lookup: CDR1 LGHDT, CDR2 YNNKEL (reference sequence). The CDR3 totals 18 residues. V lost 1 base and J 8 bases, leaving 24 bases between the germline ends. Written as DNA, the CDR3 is TGTGCCAGCAGCCAAGGGCGTGATGGAGGGTACATTAGCGATGAGCAGTTCTTC. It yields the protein CASSQGRDGGYISDEQFF.

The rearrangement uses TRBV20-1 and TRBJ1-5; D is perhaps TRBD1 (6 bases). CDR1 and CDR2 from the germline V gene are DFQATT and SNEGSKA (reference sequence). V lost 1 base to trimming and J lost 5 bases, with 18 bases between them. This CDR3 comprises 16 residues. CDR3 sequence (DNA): TGCAGTGCTAGAGGGATTACGACAGGCGGCCATCAGCCCCAGCATTTT. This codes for CSARGITTGGHQPQHF.

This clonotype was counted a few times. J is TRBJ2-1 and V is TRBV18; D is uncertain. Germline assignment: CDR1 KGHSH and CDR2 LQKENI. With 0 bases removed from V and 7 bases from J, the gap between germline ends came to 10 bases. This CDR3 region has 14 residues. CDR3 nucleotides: TGTGCCAGCTCACCACCTGTAGAAATAAATGAGCAGTTCTTC. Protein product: CASSPPVEINEQFF.

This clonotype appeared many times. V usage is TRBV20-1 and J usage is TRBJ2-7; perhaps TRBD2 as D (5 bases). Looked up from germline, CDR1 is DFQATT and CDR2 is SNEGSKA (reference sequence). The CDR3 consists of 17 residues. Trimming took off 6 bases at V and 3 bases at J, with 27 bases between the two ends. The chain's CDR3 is CSAPSPFGGSGGYEQYF. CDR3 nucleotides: TGCAGTGCGCCTTCTCCCTTTGGCGGCAGCGGTGGCTACGAGCAGTACTTC.

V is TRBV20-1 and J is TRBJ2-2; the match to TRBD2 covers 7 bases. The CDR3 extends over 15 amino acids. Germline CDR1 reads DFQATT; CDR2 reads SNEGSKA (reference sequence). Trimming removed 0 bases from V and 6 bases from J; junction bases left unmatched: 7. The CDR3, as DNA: TGCAGTGCTAGAGAGGGGGGGAATGCGGCCGGGGAGCTGTTTTTT. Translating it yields CSAREGGNAAGELFF.

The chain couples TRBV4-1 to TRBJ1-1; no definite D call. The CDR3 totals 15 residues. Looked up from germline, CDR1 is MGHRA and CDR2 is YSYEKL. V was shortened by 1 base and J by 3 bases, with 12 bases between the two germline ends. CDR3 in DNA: TGCGCCAGCAGCCAAGTGGATCTAAGGGACACTGAAGCTTTCTTT. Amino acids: CASSQVDLRDTEAFF.

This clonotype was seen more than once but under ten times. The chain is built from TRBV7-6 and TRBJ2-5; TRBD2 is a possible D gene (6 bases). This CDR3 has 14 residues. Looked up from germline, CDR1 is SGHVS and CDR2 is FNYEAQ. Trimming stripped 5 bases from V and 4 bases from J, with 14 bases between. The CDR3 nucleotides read TGTGCCAGCAGCCGTTCCACGGGGGTAGAGACCCAGTACTTC. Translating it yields CASSRSTGVETQYF.

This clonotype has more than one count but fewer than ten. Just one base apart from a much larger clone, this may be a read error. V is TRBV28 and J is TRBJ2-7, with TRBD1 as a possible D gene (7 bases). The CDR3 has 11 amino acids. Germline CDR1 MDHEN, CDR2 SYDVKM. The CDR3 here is CTSRRGQSQYF. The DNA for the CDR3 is TGTACCAGCAGGCGGGGACAGTCGCAGTACTTC.

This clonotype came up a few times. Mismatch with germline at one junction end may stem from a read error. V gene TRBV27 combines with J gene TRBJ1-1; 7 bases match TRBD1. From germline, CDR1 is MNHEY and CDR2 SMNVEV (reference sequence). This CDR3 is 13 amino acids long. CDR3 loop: CVSSDRMNTEAFF. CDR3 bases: TGTGTCAGCTCGGACAGGATGAACACTGAAGCTTTCTTT.